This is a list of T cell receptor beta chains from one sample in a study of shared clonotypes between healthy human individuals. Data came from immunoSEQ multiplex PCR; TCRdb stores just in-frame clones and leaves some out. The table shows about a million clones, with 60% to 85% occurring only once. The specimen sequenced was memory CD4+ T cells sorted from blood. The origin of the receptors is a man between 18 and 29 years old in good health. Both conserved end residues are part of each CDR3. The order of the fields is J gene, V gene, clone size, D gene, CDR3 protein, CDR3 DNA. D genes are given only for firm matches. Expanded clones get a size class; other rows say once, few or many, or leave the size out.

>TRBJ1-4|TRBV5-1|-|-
CASSLGGFNEKLFF
TGCGCCAGCAGCTTGGGGGGCTTTAATGAAAAACTGTTTTTT
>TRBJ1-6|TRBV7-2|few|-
CASSQWGGQESPLHF
TGTGCCAGCAGCCAATGGGGGGGGCAAGAATCACCCCTCCACTTT
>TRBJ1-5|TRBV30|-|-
CAWSVSGRGQPQHF
TGTGCCTGGAGTGTGTCCGGGAGAGGGCAGCCCCAGCATTTT
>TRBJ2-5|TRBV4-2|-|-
CASSLKDGGLNDAQYF
TGTGCCAGCAGCCTGAAAGACGGAGGACTAAATGACGCCCAGTACTTC
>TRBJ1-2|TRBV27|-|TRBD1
CASRTGGAALYGYTF
TGTGCCAGCAGAACAGGGGGCGCGGCGCTCTATGGCTACACCTTC
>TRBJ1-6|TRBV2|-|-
CASSERVVNSPLHF
TGTGCCAGCAGTGAAAGGGTGGTTAATTCACCCCTCCACTTT
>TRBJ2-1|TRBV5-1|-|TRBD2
CASSLLLAGGYNEQFF
TGCGCCAGCAGCTTACTACTAGCGGGAGGCTACAATGAGCAGTTCTTC
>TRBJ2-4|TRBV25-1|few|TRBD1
CASSPAGGDPTKNIQYF
TGTGCCAGCAGTCCCGCAGGGGGCGATCCAACCAAAAACATTCAGTACTTC
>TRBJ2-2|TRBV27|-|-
CASSFFAAGELFF
TGTGCCAGCAGTTTCTTCGCGGCCGGGGAGCTGTTTTTT
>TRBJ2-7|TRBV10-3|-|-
CAISETYTYEQYF
TGTGCCATCAGTGAGACGTACACCTACGAGCAGTACTTC
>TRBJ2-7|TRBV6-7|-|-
CASRDPCPPAYEQYF
TGTGCCAGCAGGGACCCGTGTCCCCCTGCCTACGAGCAGTACTTC
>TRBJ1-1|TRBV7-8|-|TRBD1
CASSLEQGKAFF
TGTGCCAGCAGCTTAGAACAGGGGAAAGCTTTCTTT
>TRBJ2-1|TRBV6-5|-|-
CASREGMETHNEQFF
TGTGCCAGCAGGGAGGGGATGGAGACACACAATGAGCAGTTCTTC
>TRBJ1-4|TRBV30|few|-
CAWSPRNEKLFF
TGTGCCTGGAGTCCTCGAAATGAAAAACTGTTTTTT
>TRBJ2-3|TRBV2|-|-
CASSEALFQGSTDTQYF
TGTGCCAGCAGTGAAGCGCTTTTCCAGGGGAGCACAGATACGCAGTATTTT
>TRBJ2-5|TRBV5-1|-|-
CASSLGIGVGTQYF
TGCGCCAGCAGCTTGGGTATAGGGGTTGGGACCCAGTACTTC
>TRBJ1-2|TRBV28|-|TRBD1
CASRNRGGPYGYTF
TGTGCCAGCAGGAACAGGGGTGGGCCCTATGGCTACACCTTC
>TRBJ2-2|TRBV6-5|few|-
CASSYSSGGLGELFF
TGTGCCAGCAGTTACTCAAGTGGGGGGCTCGGGGAGCTGTTTTTT
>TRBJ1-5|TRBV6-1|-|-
CASSEVFSGQPQHF
TGTGCCAGCAGTGAAGTTTTCTCAGGTCAGCCCCAGCATTTT
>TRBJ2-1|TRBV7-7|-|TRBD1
CASSQGAANEQFF
TGTGCTAGCAGCCAGGGGGCCGCTAATGAGCAGTTCTTC
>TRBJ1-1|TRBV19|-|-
CASYNPGLNTEAFF
TGTGCCAGTTATAATCCGGGACTAAACACTGAAGCTTTCTTT
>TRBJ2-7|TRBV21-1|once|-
CASISGTGVHEQYF
TGTGCCAGCATTTCCGGGACAGGGGTTCACGAGCAGTACTTC
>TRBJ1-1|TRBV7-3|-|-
CASSLHMGTEAFF
TGTGCCAGCAGCCTCCATATGGGAACTGAAGCTTTCTTT
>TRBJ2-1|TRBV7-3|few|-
CASSLYTEPAYEQFF
TGTGCCAGCAGCTTATACACGGAGCCCGCCTATGAGCAGTTCTTC
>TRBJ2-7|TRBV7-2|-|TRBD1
CASSRGTGYHEQYF
TGTGCCAGCAGCCGAGGGACAGGGTACCACGAGCAGTACTTC
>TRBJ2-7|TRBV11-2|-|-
CASTISGTLKRYEQYF
TGTGCCAGCACCATATCCGGGACACTAAAACGCTACGAGCAGTACTTC
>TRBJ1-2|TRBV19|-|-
CASSIHYGYTF
TGTGCCAGTTCTATTCACTATGGCTACACCTTC
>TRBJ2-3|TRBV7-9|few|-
CASSPEGLSDTQYF
TGTGCCAGCAGCCCCGAGGGCCTCTCAGATACGCAGTATTTT
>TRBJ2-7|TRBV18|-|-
CASSPRSLSYEQYF
TGTGCCAGCTCACCACGCAGTCTCTCCTACGAGCAGTACTTC
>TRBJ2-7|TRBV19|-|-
CASSSQADSYEQYF
TGTGCCAGTAGTAGCCAAGCGGATTCCTACGAGCAGTACTTC
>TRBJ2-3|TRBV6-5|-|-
CASSRQNTQYF
TGTGCCAGCAGTAGACAAAATACGCAGTATTTT
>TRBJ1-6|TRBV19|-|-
CASSPGARSTPLHF
TGTGCCAGTAGTCCAGGGGCGCGGTCGACACCCCTCCACTTT
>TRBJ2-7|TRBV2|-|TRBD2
CASSETPTSGGEQYF
TGTGCCAGCAGTGAAACCCCGACTAGCGGGGGGGAGCAGTACTTC
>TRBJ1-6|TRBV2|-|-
CASRLKIWNDSPLHF
TGTGCCAGCCGACTAAAAATTTGGAACGATTCACCCCTCCACTTT
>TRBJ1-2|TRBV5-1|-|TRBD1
CASSLAQGDGYTF
TGCGCCAGCAGCTTAGCCCAGGGGGATGGCTACACCTTC
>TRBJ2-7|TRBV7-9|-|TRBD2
CASSPGGAGTYEQYF
TGTGCCAGCAGCCCGGGGGGGGCTGGAACCTACGAGCAGTACTTC
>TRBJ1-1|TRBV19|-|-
CASSIGGGPAFF
TGTGCCAGTAGTATTGGTGGTGGACCAGCTTTCTTT
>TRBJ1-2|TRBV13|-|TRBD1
CASSSDRGSYGYTF
TGTGCCAGCAGCTCCGACAGGGGTTCCTATGGCTACACCTTC
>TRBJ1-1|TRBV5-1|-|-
CASSLESLGLAFF
TGCGCCAGCAGCTTGGAAAGCCTTGGGTTAGCTTTCTTT
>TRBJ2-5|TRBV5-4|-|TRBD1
CASSPIQGPETQYF
TGTGCCAGCAGCCCAATACAGGGGCCAGAGACCCAGTACTTC
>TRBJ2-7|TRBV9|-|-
CASSVRDNAHEQYF
TGTGCCAGCAGCGTCCGGGACAATGCCCACGAGCAGTACTTC
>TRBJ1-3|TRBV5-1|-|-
CASSWGTGSAGNTIYF
TGCGCCAGCAGCTGGGGGACTGGCTCGGCCGGAAACACCATATATTTT
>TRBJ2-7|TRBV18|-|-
CASSPRAGPRDEQYF
TGTGCCAGCTCACCACGGGCAGGCCCAAGAGACGAGCAGTACTTC
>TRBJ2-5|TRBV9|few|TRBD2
CASSPGTSGQETQYF
TGTGCCAGCAGCCCAGGGACTAGCGGCCAAGAGACCCAGTACTTC
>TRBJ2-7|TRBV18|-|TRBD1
CASSPPNRGPEQYF
TGTGCCAGCTCACCCCCCAACAGGGGACCCGAGCAGTACTTC
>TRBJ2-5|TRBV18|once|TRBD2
CASSPPSSGVQETQYF
TGTGCCAGCTCACCACCGTCTAGCGGGGTCCAAGAGACCCAGTACTTC
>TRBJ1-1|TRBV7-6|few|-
CASSSGPPSGAFF
TGTGCCAGCAGCTCCGGCCCCCCCAGCGGAGCTTTCTTT
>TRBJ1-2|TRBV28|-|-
CASSQRQGRNYGYTF
TGTGCCAGCAGCCAAAGGCAGGGGCGTAACTATGGCTACACCTTC
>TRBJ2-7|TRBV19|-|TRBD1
CASSPRDRGSYEQYF
TGTGCCAGTAGTCCCCGGGACAGGGGTAGTTACGAGCAGTACTTC
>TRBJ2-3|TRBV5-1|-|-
CASAPAQARSADTQYF
TGCGCCAGCGCCCCGGCTCAGGCTCGATCGGCAGATACGCAGTATTTT
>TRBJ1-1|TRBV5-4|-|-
CASSLEMGVGEAFF
TGTGCCAGCAGCTTAGAAATGGGGGTGGGTGAAGCTTTCTTT
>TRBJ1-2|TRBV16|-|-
CASSHPPDSNYGYTF
TGTGCCAGCAGCCATCCTCCTGACTCTAACTATGGCTACACCTTC
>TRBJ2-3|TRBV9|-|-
CASSQTGGTDTQYF
TGTGCCAGCAGCCAGACAGGCGGGACAGATACGCAGTATTTT
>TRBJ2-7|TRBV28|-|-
CASTRGTAPREQYF
TGTGCCAGCACCCGGGGGACAGCTCCCCGCGAGCAGTACTTC
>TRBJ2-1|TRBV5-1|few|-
CASSLTASYNEQFF
TGCGCCAGCAGCCTGACAGCTTCCTACAATGAGCAGTTCTTC